This T cell receptor (beta chain) was profiled in a study of blood T cell repertoires in COVID-19. Across the whole study: The United States, Italy and Spain provided the acute and convalescent COVID-19 samples. The analysed material was cDNA or gDNA that came from T cells, B-cell-depleted T cells, or PBMCs.

In the original workflow: Amplification of reference gene primers provided the estimated nucleated cell counts. Sequencing was performed with immunoSEQ multiplex PCR; in TCRdb, only in-frame clones are kept and a portion is missing. V, J and clone size are those of that table, while D and trimming were read from the DNA. The sample lists 150,000 to 200,000 clones, about 85% occurring once. This CDR3 comprises 14 residues. CDR1 and CDR2 (germline): SGHRS, YFSETQ. Trimming stripped 2 bases from V and 2 bases from J, with 8 bases between. The clonotype originates from a man aged 35-49 years with acute or convalescent COVID-19. The chain is built from TRBV5-1 and TRBJ1-3; the D gene is possibly TRBD1 (5 bases). Specimen: peripheral blood. The CDR3 here is CASSFGGAGNTIYF. CDR3 sequence (DNA): TGCGCCAGCAGCTTTGGAGGGGCTGGAAACACCATATATTTT.